This entry features one T cell receptor (beta chain) sequence. Its antigen is as yet unknown. The library targeted TCRbeta and was prepared with unique molecular identifiers. TCRdb independently ran MiXCR on the PCR reads; one entry per CDR3 protein. In the table there are a few hundred thousand distinct CDR3 sequences, around 27% of which are singletons. The CDR3 length is 13 residues. Trimming pared 1 base from V and 5 bases from J, leaving 9 bases between. Germline V CDR1 and CDR2: SGHKS, YYEKEE (reference sequence). The sample originates from a study of T-cell reconstitution after alpha-beta-depleted transplantation in children. General study findings and limits: Certain patients had high TCRbeta diversity at day 60, and it came from recipient T cells and thymic progenitors that survived. Hyperexpanded clones declined; after one year, newly produced T cells mostly supplied diversity. Where alpha-beta T cells came from about two months after transplant was reportedly several hundred expanded graft clones.

The chain combines TRBV5-5 with TRBJ2-5, with D unresolved. The sequences come from PBMCs, collected before TCRalphabeta/CD19-depleted stem cell transplant. This receptor was obtained from a boy in the first two years of life with Wiskott-Aldrich syndrome, due to receive a stem cell transplant. The CDR3 reads CASSLMGMETQYF. CDR3 DNA: TGTGCCAGCAGCTTGATGGGGATGGAGACCCAGTACTTC.